The 18 T cell receptor beta chains in this list originate from one sample, sequenced in a study of graft-versus-host responses after intestinal transplantation (dated by TCRdb to about 2021). The time point label for this specimen denotes: cells obtained before transplantation from donor or recipient. For these receptors, no antigen is known. Libraries were constructed by the immunoSEQ multiplex PCR assay. The table comes from immuneACCESS by way of TCRdb, which keeps in-frame sequences with V and J called. Part of the clones is missing from these tables; in studies checked, under half for an unresolved V gene and the rest for unknown reasons. This sample holds around 55,000 clones; 70% to 90% were observed only once. The ten largest clones capture 0.62% of the sample. Sequenced material: unstimulated CD4+ T cells sorted from spleen or lymph node cells, taken before transplant. The receptor source for this set is a human donor who was the organ donor for an intestinal transplant.

The chain has TRBV27 and TRBJ1-5; 7 positions agree with TRBD1. The germline CDR1 and CDR2 sequences are MNHEY and SMNVEV (reference sequence). V shed 6 bases, J shed 0 bases, and the junction held 8 bases outside the gene matches. CDR3 size: 16 residues. The CDR3 is CASSWTGAYSNQPQHF. The CDR3 coding sequence is TGTGCCAGCAGCTGGACAGGCGCCTATAGCAATCAGCCCCAGCATTTT.

The rearrangement uses TRBV27 and TRBJ2-1; 10 positions match TRBD2. Germline V gene sequence: CDR1 MNHEY, CDR2 SMNVEV (reference sequence). J lost 2 bases, V lost 9 bases, and 7 bases had no gene match. This CDR3 has 15 residues. The CDR3: CASRGGTSAYNEQFF. The CDR3 DNA reads TGTGCCAGTCGGGGGGGGACTAGCGCCTACAATGAGCAGTTCTTC.

This chain joins TRBV23-1 and TRBJ2-7; 7 nucleotides agree with TRBD2. TRBV23-1 has ORF status, its function being uncertain. This CDR3 is built from 14 residues. J was trimmed by 3 bases and V by 3 bases; bases with no gene match: 5. The CDR3 is CASSHPGRYYEQYF. In nucleotides, the CDR3 is TGCGCCAGCAGTCACCCCGGGAGGTACTACGAGCAGTACTTC.

The genes are TRBV19 and TRBJ2-4, with no clear D. CDR3 length: 15 amino acids. Germline lookup yields CDR1 LNHDA and CDR2 SQIVND (reference sequence). Trimming cost V 1 base and J 5 bases, with 12 bases left between them. The CDR3 sequence is CASSIGRGSQNIQYF. CDR3 in DNA: TGTGCCAGTAGTATAGGACGAGGAAGCCAAAACATTCAGTACTTC.

The chain is built from TRBV6-1 and TRBJ1-1; 10 bases map to TRBD1. V was clipped by 7 bases and J by 9 bases; unmatched bases: 11. Germline V gene data show CDR1 as MNHNS and CDR2 as SASEGT. This CDR3 has 14 amino acids. CDR3 coding DNA: TGTGCCAGCAATCAGAGCCCGGGACAGGGGAAAGCTTTCTTT. This encodes CASNQSPGQGKAFF.

The chain is built from TRBV7-6 and TRBJ2-2; TRBD1 aligns across 9 bases. CDR3 length: 16 amino acids. Germline CDR1 is SGHVS and CDR2 is FNYEAQ. V shed 3 bases and J 3 bases; nucleotides not matched to a gene: 5. Written as DNA, the CDR3 is TGTGCCAGCAGCTTGGCCGGGACAGGGTACACCGGGGAGCTGTTTTTT. Protein: CASSLAGTGYTGELFF.

The J gene is TRBJ1-5, the V gene TRBV19, with 7 bases aligning to TRBD1. There are 15 residues in the CDR3. Germline-derived CDR1 and CDR2 are LNHDA and SQIVND (reference sequence). V lost 2 bases, J lost 2 bases, and 3 bases stayed unmatched. CDR3 DNA sequence: TGTGCCAGTAGTATACACGGACAGGGCAATCAGCCCCAGCATTTT. Protein: CASSIHGQGNQPQHF.

The count of this clone is one. V and J are TRBV10-2 and TRBJ2-3; tentative D call: TRBD1 (6 bases). The CDR3 consists of 14 residues. V was clipped by 6 bases and J by 2 bases, with 12 bases between them. Germline V lookup: CDR1 WSHSY, CDR2 SAAADI. CDR3 amino acids: CASRETGATDTQYF. The CDR3 DNA reads as TGCGCCAGCAGGGAGACAGGCGCCACAGATACGCAGTATTTT.

This clone was seen a single time. The chain carries TRBV2 and TRBJ2-1, with TRBD2 identical over 14 bases. The V gene end was trimmed by 1 base and the J gene end by 0 bases; junction bases not matched to a gene: 5. The length of the CDR3 is 19 residues. Germline loops: CDR1 SNHLY, CDR2 FYNNEI. CDR3 residues: CASSEVGLAGDASYNEQFF. The DNA of the CDR3 is TGTGCCAGCAGTGAAGTGGGACTAGCGGGAGATGCCTCCTACAATGAGCAGTTCTTC.

The chain employs TRBV18 and TRBJ1-4; 7 nucleotides align to TRBD1. Germline CDR1 is KGHSH and CDR2 is LQKENI. This CDR3 is 15 amino acids long. V was clipped by 1 base and J by 11 bases; unmatched bases: 10. The CDR3, as DNA: TGTGCCAGCTCACCACTCGACAGGGCCGCGGAGAAACTGTTTTTT. It specifies CASSPLDRAAEKLFF.

This chain joins TRBV6-1 and TRBJ2-1; 7 bases align to TRBD2. Germline V gives CDR1 MNHNS, CDR2 SASEGT. Trimming took 6 bases from V and 5 from J; bases not matched to a gene: 10. This CDR3 spans 15 amino acids. CDR3 sequence reads: CASSWGSGYNNEQFF. CDR3 nucleotides: TGTGCCAGCAGCTGGGGTAGCGGGTATAACAATGAGCAGTTCTTC.

Written as DNA, the CDR3 is TGTGCCAGCAGTTACTATAGCGGGAGGCCTACCTACGAGCAGTACTTC. This translates into CASSYYSGRPTYEQYF. The gene calls are TRBV27 and TRBJ2-7, with TRBD2 matching over 10 bases. CDR1 and CDR2 (germline): MNHEY, SMNVEV (reference sequence). J lost 2 bases, V lost 4 bases, and 8 bases had no gene match. The CDR3 totals 16 residues.

V and J are TRBV5-1 and TRBJ2-3, with 9 bases that match TRBD2. The V gene's germline CDR1 is SGHRS and CDR2 YFSETQ. The junction had 12 bases not matched to a gene; V was cut back by 4 bases and J by 6 bases. This CDR3 contains 16 residues. The DNA of the CDR3 is TGCGCCAGCAGCGGACCTGGGGGACTAGCTTCGGATACGCAGTATTTT. Translation: CASSGPGGLASDTQYF.

V and J are TRBV27 and TRBJ1-6, with 7 nucleotides matching TRBD1. CDR1 and CDR2 from the germline V gene are MNHEY and SMNVEV (reference sequence). This CDR3 comprises 17 residues. J was trimmed by 1 base and V by 7 bases; bases with no gene match: 10. CDR3 region: CASNRGGHESYNSPLHF. CDR3 nucleotides: TGTGCCAGCAACAGGGGAGGCCATGAATCCTATAATTCACCCCTCCACTTT.

A few counts support this clone. The J gene is TRBJ2-7, the V gene TRBV14; TRBD2 aligns across 12 bases. The CDR3 is made up of 15 amino acids. Unmatched junction bases numbered 1, after V lost 4 bases and J lost 0 bases. Germline values: CDR1 SGHDN, CDR2 FVKESK. This chain's CDR3 is CASSRTSGISYEQYF. The CDR3 region has the DNA TGTGCCAGCAGCCGGACTAGCGGGATCTCCTACGAGCAGTACTTC.

The gene calls are TRBV30 and TRBJ1-5; the D gene is possibly TRBD1 (6 bases). This CDR3 has 16 amino acids. CDR1 and CDR2 from the germline V gene are GTSNPN and SVGIG (reference sequence). Trimming shortened V by 5 bases and J by 2 bases, and 19 bases separated the two germline ends. CDR3 sequence: CAWEGTRVYGNQPQHF. CDR3 bases: TGTGCCTGGGAAGGGACAAGGGTTTATGGCAATCAGCCCCAGCATTTT.

The chain joins TRBV18 to TRBJ1-5; 10 bases are a match to TRBD1. This CDR3 has 14 amino acids. Germline CDR1 is KGHSH and CDR2 is LQKENI. Trimming at V came to 4 bases and at J to 5 bases, leaving 2 bases not matched to a gene. Here the CDR3 DNA reads TGTGCCAGCTCACGAGGACAGGGGGATCAGCCCCAGCATTTT. This codes for CASSRGQGDQPQHF.

V usage is TRBV7-2 and J usage is TRBJ1-5; the D gene is possibly TRBD1 (6 bases). Trimming pared 5 bases from V and 5 bases from J, leaving 10 bases between. CDR1 and CDR2 (germline): SGHTA, FQGNSA. The CDR3 extends over 13 amino acids. CDR3 in DNA: TGTGCCAGCAGCACGGACAGAGATCAGCCCCAGCATTTT. Translating it yields CASSTDRDQPQHF.